Below, one T cell receptor beta chain is given with its context. This clone occurred once. Its antigen is currently not known. Qualities for individual bases were not recorded, and no much larger clone is one base off. As encoded in the germline V gene, CDR1 is LGHNT while CDR2 is FRNRAP. The CDR3 measures 14 amino acids from cysteine to phenylalanine. CDR3 DNA only is kept here, 42 bases in frame from base 1. V loses 1 base, J loses 0 bases, and the germline ends lie 5 bases apart. Inclusion was restricted to participants for whom at least one PBMC sample before ART initiation and at least two post-ART samples were available. Every participant with HIV received treatment in the United States of America. Before DNA extraction, cryopreserved samples containing about 0.9-11 million PBMC were thawed and washed. At the time of the earliest PBMC sample, participants with HIV were aged between about 23 and 54 years. PBMC samples from each participant spanned 1-4 timepoints before ART initiation and 2-8 timepoints after ART initiation, with a median of 7 samples. Serial HIV viral load, CD4+ T-cell count, ART history and demographic data were obtained for every participant. Genomic DNA was extracted from unsorted PBMC with a Qiagen kit on a QIAcube, with processing performed in batches of 12 samples.

The source of the sample is a study of long-term antiretroviral therapy in people with HIV (dated by TCRdb to between 2021 and 2022). As for the study more broadly: The earliest samples were collected about a decade before the 2015 WHO recommendation for immediate ART, when ART was typically delayed until CD4 counts fell. Whether ART initiation and durable HIV suppression were associated with changes in peripheral blood TRB repertoire composition and diversity was tested in a retrospective serial study. From 25 to 30 adults with confirmed HIV infection, the cohort provided roughly 200 cryopreserved PBMC samples, gathered serially across a mean of around 6 years (range 1-12). About 40% of the roughly 30 participants with HIV were female. No cross-contamination during QIAcube processing was shown when test extractions of a monoclonal T-cell line were performed alongside approximately 32 polyclonal samples. The study at large found these results: The samples span the years 2004 to 2017, and the ART regimens used at that time may not be as effective as current regimens. Narrower CDR3 length ranges were observed in HIV repertoires than in controls, and an antigen-experienced repertoire with only a slight naive shift after ART was suggested by the network structure. Because pre-ART samples had limited cell numbers, profiling was done on unsorted PBMC rather than on sorted CD4+ and CD8+ T cells. Because PBMC availability was limited, only the TCR beta chain was sequenced, with no alpha chain pairing. At every time point, the repertoire was dominated by expanded TRB clones first identified before ART initiation, although this dominance fluctuated and, in many PLHIV, declined after ART. Inferences about post-ART repertoire changes are limited because no data were available on ART adherence, viral resistance or therapy changes. A significant increase in TRB diversity was found to be associated with ART initiation, although TRB diversity was observed to remain significantly below that of transplant donor controls even after long-term ART.

Sequencing of the TRB variable region was done with the immunoSEQ hsTCRB v3.0 assay at survey level resolution. The target sequencing depth for TRB was about 40,000-55,000 T-cell genomes per sample. TRB libraries were pooled and sequenced on an Illumina MiSeq using a v3 150-cycle kit. The authors' pipeline ran thus. Analysis of repertoires was carried out in R inside a reproducible Nextflow workflow spanning QC, data transformation and analysis. LymphoSeq2, an R package for AIRR-Seq data exploration, was used to implement custom analyses. Four samples that yielded fewer than 5000 total TRB sequences were excluded, so that approximately 200 HIV repertoires were analyzed. Among the roughly 200 retained HIV repertoires, about 57 were collected before ART initiation and 120 to 130 were collected after ART initiation. Repertoires were downsampled to 5000 TRB nucleotide sequences, with summary statistics averaged over 100 downsampling iterations. The analysis kept only TRB sequences whose CDR3 regions were at least seven amino acids long. A Shannon entropy-derived clonality score and the Gini coefficient were used to measure diversity. Repertoire networks linked the top 5000 CDR3 amino acid sequences whenever two sequences differed by an edit distance of one. For TRB CDR3 amino acid sequences, GLIPH2 was used to predict antigen specificity groups and MHC restriction. To flag known associations with CMV, EBV, HIV or tissue antigens, CDR3 amino acid sequences were compared against VDJdb and McPAS-TCR. Pre-ART, post-ART and control groups were compared with Wilcoxon signed-rank tests and Holm-Bonferroni correction. TCRdb took this table from immuneACCESS and kept in-frame rearrangements with V and J called. Such tables lack part of the clones; where checked against another copy, unresolved V genes explain under half of the gap, and the rest is unexplained. The V and J calls and clone size were taken over from that table, and D and trimming were inferred from the DNA. A total of tens of thousands of clones appear in this sample, roughly 84% of them only once. Less than 2.5% of the sample is taken by the ten largest.

This receptor was taken from a man in his fifties or sixties with HIV. Recombination joined TRBV12-5 with TRBJ2-3; a confident D gene designation cannot be given. The sequencing used unsorted PBMCs, collected 3 years after starting antiretroviral therapy. The DNA reads TGTGCTAGTGGTTTGGGCCGTAGCACAGATACGCAGTATTTT. Its protein is CASGLGRSTDTQYF.